The clone carrying this T cell receptor (beta chain) appeared once. The authors distributed each subset's genomic DNA evenly over several immunoSEQ plates. Generated by immunoSEQ multiplex PCR, the TCRdb table keeps only in-frame clones and is missing some. The data show around 500,000 clones, with roughly 77% seen just once and roughly 13% held by the top ten. Caucasian adults living in Nashville, Tennessee, provided all samples. This entry comes from a study of shared clonotypes between healthy human individuals. V lost 4 bases to trimming and J lost 5 bases; unmatched junction nucleotides: 11. This CDR3 region has 15 residues. Germline assignment: CDR1 MDHEN and CDR2 SYDVKM.

The clonotype was recovered from a woman aged 40 to 55 in good health. Some clones in this sample may be carry-over from other donors' samples. Material for sequencing was PBMCs. The genes are TRBV28 and TRBJ2-7; 7 bases agree with TRBD1. CDR3 DNA: TGTGCCAGCAGTTCCCCGACAGGGCTTGGGCACGAGCAGTACTTC. It is translated as CASSSPTGLGHEQYF. Filled out from reference TRBV28 and TRBJ2-7, the complete variable domain reads DVKVTQSSRYLVKRTGEKVFLECVQDMDHENMFWYRQDPGLGLRLIYFSYDVKMKEKGDIPEGYSVSREKKERFSLILESASTNQTSMYLCASSSPTGLGHEQYFGPGTRLTVT.